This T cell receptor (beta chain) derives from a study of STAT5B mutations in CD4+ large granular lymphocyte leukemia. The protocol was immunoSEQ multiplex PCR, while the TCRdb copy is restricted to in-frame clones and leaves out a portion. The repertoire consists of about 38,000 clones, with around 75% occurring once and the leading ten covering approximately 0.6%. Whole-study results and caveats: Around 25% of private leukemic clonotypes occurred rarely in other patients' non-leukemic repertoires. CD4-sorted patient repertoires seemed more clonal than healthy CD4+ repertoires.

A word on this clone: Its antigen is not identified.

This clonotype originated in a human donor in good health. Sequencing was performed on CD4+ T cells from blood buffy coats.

CDR3 sequence reads: CASSPPRGGQETQYF. The DNA of the CDR3 is TGTGCCAGCAGCCCCCCGCGGGGAGGGCAAGAGACCCAGTACTTC. The chain uses TRBV9 and TRBJ2-5, with 7 positions matching TRBD2. The V gene end was trimmed by 4 bases and the J gene end by 2 bases; junction bases not matched to a gene: 8. Germline loops: CDR1 SGDLS, CDR2 YYNGEE. The CDR3 is made up of 15 amino acids.